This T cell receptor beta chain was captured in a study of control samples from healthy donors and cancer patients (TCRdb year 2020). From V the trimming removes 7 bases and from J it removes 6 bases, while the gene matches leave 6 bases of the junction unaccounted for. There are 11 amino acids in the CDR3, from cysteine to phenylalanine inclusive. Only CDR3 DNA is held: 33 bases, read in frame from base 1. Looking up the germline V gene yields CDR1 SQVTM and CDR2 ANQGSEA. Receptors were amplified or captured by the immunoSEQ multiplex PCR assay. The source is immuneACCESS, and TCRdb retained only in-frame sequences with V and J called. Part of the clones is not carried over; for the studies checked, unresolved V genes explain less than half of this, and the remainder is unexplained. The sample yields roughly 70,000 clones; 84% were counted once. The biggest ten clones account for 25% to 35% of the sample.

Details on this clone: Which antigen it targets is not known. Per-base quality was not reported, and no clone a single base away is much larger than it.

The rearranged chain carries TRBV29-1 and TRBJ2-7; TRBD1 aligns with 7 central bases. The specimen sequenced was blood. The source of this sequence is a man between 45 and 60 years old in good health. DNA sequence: TGCAGCGGGGGGACAGTTCCCGAGCAGTACTTC. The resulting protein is CSGGTVPEQYF.